Below are 3 T cell receptor beta chains sequenced from a single sample in a study of blood T cells in healthy people across ages. Sample-barcoded 5' priming and a J-beta primer mix drove a second PCR of about 7 to 11 cycles. TCRdb used MiXCR to reprocess the 5' RACE reads, holding one entry per CDR3 protein. Among hundreds of thousands of distinct CDR3 sequences listed, under 30% were seen once. Separately, the same data were catalogued under a study of T cells of mothers and their children.

Material for sequencing was blood. Receptors originate from a boy aged 5-17 years in good health.

This clonotype has only a few counts. The J gene is TRBJ2-5, the V gene TRBV4-1; 8 bases agree with TRBD1. The J call is in doubt because the DNA end fits TRBJ2-7 better. Germline V gene data show CDR1 as MGHRA and CDR2 as YSYEKL. The CDR3 spans 16 residues. CDR3 protein: CASSNQDIGQGYEQYF. CDR3 nucleotide sequence: TGCGCCAGCAGCAACCAAGATATAGGACAGGGCTACGAGCAGTACTTC.

In its sample, this clonotype was seen a few times. The chain uses TRBV28 and TRBJ2-1; TRBD2 matches 14 bases. With V trimmed by 3 bases and J by 7 bases, 5 bases remained unmatched. The CDR3 is 16 residues long. Per the germline V gene, CDR1 is MDHEN and CDR2 is SYDVKM. The DNA of the CDR3 is TGTGCCAGCAGTTTCCAGGGACTAGCGGGAGTGAATGAGCAGTTCTTC. This sequence encodes CASSFQGLAGVNEQFF.

The chain joins TRBV6-2 or TRBV6-3 to TRBJ2-2; 12 nucleotides match TRBD1. V dropped 6 bases and J dropped 6; count of bases not matched to a gene: 11. The CDR3 spans 17 residues. CDR1 and CDR2 (germline): MNHEY, SVGEGT. The CDR3 sequence: CASRLLPGQGAPGELFF. CDR3 DNA: TGTGCCAGCAGGCTATTACCGGGACAGGGGGCTCCCGGGGAGCTGTTTTTT.